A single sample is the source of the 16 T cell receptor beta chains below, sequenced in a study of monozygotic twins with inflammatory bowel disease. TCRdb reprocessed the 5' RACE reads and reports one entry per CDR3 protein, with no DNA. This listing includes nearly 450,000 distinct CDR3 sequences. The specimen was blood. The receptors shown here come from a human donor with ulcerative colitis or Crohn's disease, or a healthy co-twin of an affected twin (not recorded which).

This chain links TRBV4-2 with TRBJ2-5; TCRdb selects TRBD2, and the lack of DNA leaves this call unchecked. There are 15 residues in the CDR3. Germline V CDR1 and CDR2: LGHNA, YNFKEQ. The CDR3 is CASSQGLASGQTQYF.

This CDR3 reads CASSPKGHNQPQHF. This chain links TRBV3-1 with TRBJ1-5; TCRdb reports TRBD1, a call that lacks DNA to check it against. Per germline, CDR1 LGHDT and CDR2 YNNKEL (reference sequence). The CDR3 runs to 14 residues. Supplemented by reference TRBV3-1 and TRBJ1-5, the full variable domain reads DTAVSQTPKYLVTQMGNDKSIKCEQNLGHDTMYWYKQDSKKFLKIMFSYNNKELIINETVPNRFSPKSPDKAHLNLHINSLELGDSAVYFCASSPKGHNQPQHFGDGTRLSIL.

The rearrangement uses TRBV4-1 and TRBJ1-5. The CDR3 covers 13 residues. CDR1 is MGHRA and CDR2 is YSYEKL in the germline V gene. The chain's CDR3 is CASSQDGYQPQHF.

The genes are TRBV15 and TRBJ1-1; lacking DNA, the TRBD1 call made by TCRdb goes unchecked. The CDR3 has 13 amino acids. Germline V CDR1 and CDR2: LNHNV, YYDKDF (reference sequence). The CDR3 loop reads CATSAQGETEAFF.

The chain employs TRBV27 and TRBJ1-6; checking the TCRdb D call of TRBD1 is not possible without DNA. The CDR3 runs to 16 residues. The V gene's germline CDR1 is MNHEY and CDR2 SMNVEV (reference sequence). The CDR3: CASSFGGRSYNSPLHF.

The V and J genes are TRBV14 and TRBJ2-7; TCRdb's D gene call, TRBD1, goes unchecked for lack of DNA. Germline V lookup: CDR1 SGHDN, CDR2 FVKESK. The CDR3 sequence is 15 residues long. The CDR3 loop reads CASSHRTGEPYEQYF.

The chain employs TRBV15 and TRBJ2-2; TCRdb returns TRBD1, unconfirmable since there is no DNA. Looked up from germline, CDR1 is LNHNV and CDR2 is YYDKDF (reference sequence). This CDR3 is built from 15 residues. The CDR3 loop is CATSRGQGNTGELFF.

The CDR3 protein is CASSQETTSGNTIYF. J is TRBJ1-3 and V is TRBV3-1. The CDR3 has 15 amino acids. Per the germline V gene, CDR1 is LGHDT and CDR2 is YNNKEL (reference sequence).

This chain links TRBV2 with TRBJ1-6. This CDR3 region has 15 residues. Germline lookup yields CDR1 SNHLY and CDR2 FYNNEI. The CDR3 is CASSGSHLSNSPLHF.

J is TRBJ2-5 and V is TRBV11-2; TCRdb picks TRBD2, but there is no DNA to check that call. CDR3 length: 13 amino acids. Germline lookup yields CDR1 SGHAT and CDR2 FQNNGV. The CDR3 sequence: CASSSGVGETQYF.

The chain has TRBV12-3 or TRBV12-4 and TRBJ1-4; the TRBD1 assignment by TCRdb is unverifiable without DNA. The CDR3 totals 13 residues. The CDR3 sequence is CASSDRGGEKLFF.

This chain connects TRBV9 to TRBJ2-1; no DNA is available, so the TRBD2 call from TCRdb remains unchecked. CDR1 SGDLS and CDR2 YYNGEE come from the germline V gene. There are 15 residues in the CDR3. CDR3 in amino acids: CASPGYTSGYNEQFF.

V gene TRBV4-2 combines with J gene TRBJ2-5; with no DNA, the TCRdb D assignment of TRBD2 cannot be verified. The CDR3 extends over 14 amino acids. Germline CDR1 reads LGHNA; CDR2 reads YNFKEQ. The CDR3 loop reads CASSQGLAQETQYF.

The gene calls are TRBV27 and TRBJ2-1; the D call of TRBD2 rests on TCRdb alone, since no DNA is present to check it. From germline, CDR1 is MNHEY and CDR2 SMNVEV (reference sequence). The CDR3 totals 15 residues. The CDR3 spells CASSLYSGGAFEQFF.

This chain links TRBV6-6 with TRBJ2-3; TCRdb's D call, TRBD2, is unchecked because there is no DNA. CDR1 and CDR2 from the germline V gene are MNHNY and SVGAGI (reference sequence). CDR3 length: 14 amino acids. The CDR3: CASSQRAQGDTQYF.

The CDR3 here is CSASGLAGGYTF. V is TRBV20-1 and J is TRBJ1-2. There are 12 residues in the CDR3. The germline gives CDR1 DFQATT, CDR2 SNEGSKA (reference sequence).